Following are 28 T cell receptor beta chains from one sample sequenced in a study of T cell repertoires in cytomegalovirus infection. Via MiXCR, TCRdb re-called the reads, giving one row per CDR3 protein. The table records 650,000 to 900,000 distinct CDR3 sequences, about 30% of them present only once. Their antigens are not known. The sample here was cultured CD8+ T cells from PBMCs, taken from culture after CMV antigen stimulation. The receptor source for this set is a human donor in good health (CMV status not recorded). Some clones in this sample may be carry-over from other donors' samples.

J is TRBJ2-1 and V is TRBV9; D may be TRBD2 (5 bases). This CDR3 spans 13 amino acids. With 3 bases removed from V and 4 bases from J, the gap between germline ends came to 8 bases. Germline V CDR1 and CDR2: SGDLS, YYNGEE. CDR3 bases: TGTGCCAGCAGCGCCGAGGGATACAATGAGCAGTTCTTC. Translating it yields CASSAEGYNEQFF.

This chain joins TRBV7-9 and TRBJ1-2; 7 bases fit TRBD1. The junction had 10 bases not matched to a gene; V was cut back by 5 bases and J by 7 bases. CDR1 and CDR2 from the germline V gene are SEHNR and FQNEAQ (reference sequence). CDR3 length equals 14 residues. CDR3 coding DNA: TGTGCCAGCAGCGAATCCGGACAGGTCTTTGGCTACACCTTC. Residues: CASSESGQVFGYTF.

This clonotype is a singleton in its sample. This rearrangement joins TRBV27 to TRBJ2-1, with 7 bases identical to TRBD1. V gave up 5 bases and J gave up 3 bases; unmatched junction bases: 13. CDR1 and CDR2 from the germline V gene are MNHEY and SMNVEV (reference sequence). The CDR3 length is 17 residues. The CDR3 sequence: CASSRTGAPLLYNEQFF. The CDR3 nucleotides are TGTGCCAGCAGTCGAACAGGGGCTCCCTTACTCTACAATGAGCAGTTCTTC.

This chain uses TRBV11-2 with TRBJ2-4, with D tentatively TRBD1 (6 bases). Germline V gives CDR1 SGHAT, CDR2 FQNNGV. This CDR3 comprises 18 residues. Trimming left V 6 bases short and J 9 bases short, with 30 bases between. The CDR3 is CASRIWGVSKGERGIQYF. Written as DNA, the CDR3 is TGTGCCAGCAGGATCTGGGGTGTTAGTAAGGGGGAACGGGGCATTCAGTACTTC.

The chain is built from TRBV19 and TRBJ2-5; D might be TRBD2 (5 bases). In germline, CDR1 is LNHDA, CDR2 SQIVND (reference sequence). CDR3 length: 15 residues. V shed 2 bases and J shed 0 bases, with 10 bases lying between them. In nucleotides, the CDR3 is TGTGCCAGTAGTATAAGCGGCTGGGACCAAGAGACCCAGTACTTC. Translation: CASSISGWDQETQYF.

The chain is built from TRBV12-3 or TRBV12-4 and TRBJ1-6; 10 bases map to TRBD1. Losses at the gene ends were 6 bases for V and 7 bases for J; bases not matched to a gene: 9. This CDR3 contains 16 residues. The CDR3 reads CASSQGGQGNNSPLHF. In DNA, the CDR3 is TGTGCCAGCAGCCAGGGGGGACAGGGGAACAATTCACCCCTCCACTTT.

This chain joins TRBV4-1 and TRBJ2-7; D not certain. The V gene lost 1 base and the J gene lost 2 bases, with 6 bases spanning the gap. Looked up from germline, CDR1 is MGHRA and CDR2 is YSYEKL. The CDR3 is 13 amino acids. In DNA, the CDR3 is TGCGCCAGCAGCCAAGCCGATCCCTACGAGCAGTACTTC. Its translation: CASSQADPYEQYF.

The J gene is TRBJ2-7, the V gene TRBV12-5, with D uncertain. The CDR3 runs to 13 residues. Trimming stripped 1 base from V and 3 bases from J, with 7 bases between. The germline CDR1 and CDR2 sequences are LGHNT and FRNRAP. CDR3 residues: CASGLDGGYEQYF. The CDR3 DNA reads as TGTGCTAGTGGTTTGGACGGCGGCTACGAGCAGTACTTC.

This clonotype has just a few counts. The V gene is TRBV5-6, the J gene TRBJ1-5; D is unresolved. V lost 0 bases and J lost 2, with 9 bases in between. The CDR3 has 15 residues. Germline CDR1 reads SGHDT; CDR2 reads YYEEEE. In DNA, the CDR3 is TGTGCCAGCAGCTTGGACAGTAAGCGCAATCAGCCCCAGCATTTT. It codes for CASSLDSKRNQPQHF.

This clonotype has just a few counts. The V gene is TRBV18, the J gene TRBJ2-7, with 7 nucleotides matching TRBD1. Losses at the gene ends were 5 bases for V and 5 bases for J; bases not matched to a gene: 9. This CDR3 has 14 residues. Germline assignment: CDR1 KGHSH and CDR2 LQKENI. CDR3: CASSGTTGYNEQYV. The DNA for the CDR3 is TGTGCCAGCTCAGGAACGACAGGGTACAACGAGCAGTACGTC.

This clonotype was observed a handful of times. J is TRBJ2-2 and V is TRBV12-5; D remains ambiguous. Trimming took 3 bases from V and 8 from J, leaving 10 bases between them. The CDR3 loop spans 13 amino acids. The germline gives CDR1 LGHNT, CDR2 FRNRAP. The CDR3 bases are TGTGCTAGTGGTTTCAGCCCGACAGGGGAGCTGTTTTTT. Translation gives CASGFSPTGELFF.

The chain couples TRBV28 to TRBJ2-1; 10 nucleotides line up with TRBD2. In germline, CDR1 is MDHEN, CDR2 SYDVKM. The J segment lost 6 bases and the V segment lost 2 bases, leaving 4 bases of the junction unmatched. The CDR3 loop spans 15 amino acids. CDR3 nucleotides: TGTGCCAGCAGTTTAATAGCGGGGGGTGTCAATGAGCAGTTCTTC. This translates into CASSLIAGGVNEQFF.

V is TRBV19 and J is TRBJ1-2; 9 bases fit TRBD1. CDR3 length equals 12 residues. Trimming cost V 10 bases and J 7 bases; bases outside gene matches: 7. Per germline, CDR1 LNHDA and CDR2 SQIVND (reference sequence). The CDR3 nucleotides are TGTGCCACAGATACAGGGGGCGGTGGCTACACCTTC. Its protein product is CATDTGGGGYTF.

This clonotype was recorded a few times. The rearrangement links TRBV7-8 to TRBJ1-5; 7 positions match TRBD1. Germline V lookup: CDR1 SGHVS, CDR2 FQNEAQ. The J segment lost 7 bases and the V segment lost 0 bases, leaving 3 bases of the junction unmatched. CDR3 length: 14 amino acids. DNA of the CDR3: TGTGCCAGCAGCTTAGCACAGGGACAGCAGCCCCAGCATTTT. Residues: CASSLAQGQQPQHF.

This clonotype was counted a few times. The chain is built from TRBV7-2 and TRBJ2-4; 8 bases are a match to TRBD2. Trimming took 1 base from V and 4 from J; bases not matched to a gene: 6. CDR1 is SGHTA, CDR2 FQGNSA, per germline. The CDR3 loop spans 16 amino acids. CDR3 nucleotide sequence: TGTGCCAGCAGCTTAGAAGTCGGGGGGGCGAAAAACATTCAGTACTTC. The encoded protein is CASSLEVGGAKNIQYF.

The genes are TRBV2 and TRBJ1-2; D ambiguous. The CDR3 has 14 amino acids. Deletions cut 0 bases from V and 7 bases from J, with 12 bases between. CDR1 and CDR2 (germline): SNHLY, FYNNEI. The CDR3 protein is CASSEARADLGYTF. The CDR3 nucleotides read TGTGCCAGCAGTGAAGCGCGGGCAGATCTTGGCTACACCTTC.

In its sample, this clonotype was seen a few times. V gene TRBV6-1 combines with J gene TRBJ2-2, with no clear D. CDR1 is MNHNS and CDR2 is SASEGT in the germline V gene. Trimming left V 5 bases short and J 4 bases short, with 14 bases between. The CDR3 contains 15 residues. As DNA, the CDR3 is TGTGCCAGCAGTTCCGGACCCAAGGGCACCGGGGAGCTGTTTTTT. As protein: CASSSGPKGTGELFF.

This clonotype has more than one count but fewer than ten. This chain links TRBV6-5 with TRBJ2-5, with a possible D match to TRBD2 (5 bases). Germline CDR1 MNHEY, CDR2 SVGAGI. The ends were cut back, 2 bases at V and 8 bases at J, with 21 bases in the middle. The CDR3 is 16 residues long. CDR3 residues: CASSYVWIGLASTQYF. The CDR3, as DNA: TGTGCCAGCAGTTACGTATGGATAGGGCTAGCAAGTACCCAGTACTTC.

Only a few counts were recorded for this clonotype. This chain connects TRBV27 to TRBJ2-1, with D possibly being TRBD1 or TRBD2 (5 bases each). The CDR3 sequence is 15 residues long. The germline CDR1 and CDR2 sequences are MNHEY and SMNVEV (reference sequence). V lost 4 bases, J lost 5 bases, and 15 bases lay in between. The chain's CDR3 is CASSSGTYFHNEQFF. For the CDR3, the DNA is TGTGCCAGCAGTTCAGGGACCTATTTCCACAATGAGCAGTTCTTC.

This clonotype was seen just once. A much larger clone sits a single nucleotide away, making a read error possible. The rearrangement joins TRBV6-4 to TRBJ1-5, with D hard to call. The germline V and J ends were trimmed by 2 bases and 3 bases, with 5 bases remaining between them. CDR1 and CDR2 (germline): MRHNA, SNTAGT. The CDR3 consists of 13 residues. The CDR3 loop is CASSDRANQPQHF. As DNA, the CDR3 is TGTGCCAGCAGTGACAGGGCCAATCAGCCCCAGCATTTT.

This clonotype was counted at least ten times. The chain links TRBV7-9 to TRBJ2-7, with 9 positions matching TRBD1. J was trimmed by 3 bases and V by 4 bases; bases with no gene match: 7. CDR1 is SEHNR and CDR2 is FQNEAQ in the germline V gene (reference sequence). The CDR3 is 15 amino acids. This chain's CDR3 is CASSSTDRGDYEQYV. The CDR3 coding sequence is TGTGCCAGCAGCTCAACGGACAGGGGAGACTACGAGCAGTACGTC.

The chain recombines TRBV10-2 with TRBJ2-3, with D hard to call. Per germline, CDR1 WSHSY and CDR2 SAAADI. The CDR3 sequence is 11 residues long. Trimming left V 6 bases short and J 5 bases short, with 6 bases between. The CDR3 DNA reads as TGCGCCAGCAGGCGAGAAGATACGCAGTATTTT. Encoded protein: CASRREDTQYF.

In its sample, this clonotype was seen a few times. J is TRBJ2-5 and V is TRBV4-1; no definite D call. Germline values: CDR1 MGHRA, CDR2 YSYEKL. V was pared by 1 base and J by 0 bases, with 9 bases between. This CDR3 contains 15 residues. CDR3 nucleotides: TGCGCCAGCAGCCAAGGGCTTGGCAACCAAGAGACCCAGTACTTC. Translating gives CASSQGLGNQETQYF.

In its sample, this clonotype was seen many times. The genes are TRBV7-8 and TRBJ2-7, with TRBD1 identical over 9 bases. The V and J ends lost 6 bases and 4 bases, in that order; junction bases with no gene match: 7. From germline, CDR1 is SGHVS and CDR2 FQNEAQ. The CDR3 extends over 14 amino acids. The CDR3 coding sequence is TGTGCCAGCAGGGGGACAGGGCCGGCTTACGAGCAGTACTTC. Translating it yields CASRGTGPAYEQYF.

The chain employs TRBV6-2 or TRBV6-3 and TRBJ1-5; the match to TRBD1 covers 7 bases. The germline V gene has CDR1 MNHEY and CDR2 SVGEGT. V trimming: 9 bases; J trimming: 3 bases; junction bases outside the gene matches: 2. The CDR3 totals 12 residues. This CDR3 reads CASGQVNQPQHF. CDR3 nucleotides: TGTGCCAGTGGACAGGTCAATCAGCCCCAGCATTTT.

This clonotype has only a few counts. The rearrangement links TRBV7-6 to TRBJ1-1; D remains ambiguous. V was cut by 6 bases and J by 3 bases, with 20 bases left in between. This CDR3 contains 16 residues. The germline V gene encodes CDR1 SGHVS and CDR2 FNYEAQ. The CDR3 DNA is TGTGCCAGCAGGGGGTCGAGGGAGTCGATGTACACTGAAGCTTTCTTT. Translating gives CASRGSRESMYTEAFF. Complete variable domain (other parts from reference TRBV7-6 and TRBJ1-1): GAGVSQSPRYKVTKRGQDVALRCDPISGHVSLYWYRQALGQGPEFLTYFNYEAQQDKSGLPNDRFSAERPEGSISTLTIQRTEQRDSAMYRCASRGSRESMYTEAFFGQGTRLTVV.

The chain is built from TRBV7-9 and TRBJ2-1, with D possibly being TRBD1 (6 bases). Germline V gene data show CDR1 as SEHNR and CDR2 as FQNEAQ (reference sequence). CDR3 size: 14 residues. V lost 8 bases to trimming and J lost 5 bases, with 16 bases between them. In DNA, the CDR3 is TGTGCCAGCGGCCAAGAGGGGGTAAACAATGAGCAGTTCTTC. This translates into CASGQEGVNNEQFF. Full variable domain (remainder filled in from reference TRBV7-9 and TRBJ2-1): DTGVSQNPRHKITKRGQNVTFRCDPISEHNRLYWYRQTLGQGPEFLTYFQNEAQLEKSRLLSDRFSAERPKGSFSTLEIQRTEQGDSAMYLCASGQEGVNNEQFFGPGTRLTVL.

This clonotype was observed a few times. V is TRBV19 and J is TRBJ1-1; D gene unclear. The CDR3 spans 14 residues. Germline V lookup: CDR1 LNHDA, CDR2 SQIVND (reference sequence). V was clipped by 8 bases and J by 3 bases, with 16 bases between them. CDR3 amino acids: CASVVDGSDTEAFF. The CDR3 bases are TGTGCCAGTGTCGTCGATGGATCGGACACTGAAGCTTTCTTT.